What follows are 15 T cell receptor beta chains derived from one specimen sequenced in a study of T cell repertoires in ileal Crohn's disease. Time point here: neoterminal ileum biopsy at postoperative endoscopy, about 6 months after surgery. TCRdb keeps only in-frame clones here, not all; method: immunoSEQ multiplex PCR. The sample lists about 3,700 clones; roughly three quarters were seen once. The specimen sequenced was ileal tissue. These receptor sequences come from an adult with Crohn's disease.

The chain has TRBV7-9 and TRBJ2-7; maybe TRBD1 (6 bases). CDR3 size: 14 residues. Germline V lookup: CDR1 SEHNR, CDR2 FQNEAQ (reference sequence). Trimming stripped 8 bases from V and 5 bases from J, with 19 bases between. The CDR3 here is CASGPGPAGDEQYF. CDR3 in DNA: TGTGCCAGCGGCCCGGGACCCGCAGGGGACGAGCAGTACTTC. Full variable domain (remainder filled in from reference TRBV7-9 and TRBJ2-7): DTGVSQNPRHKITKRGQNVTFRCDPISEHNRLYWYRQTLGQGPEFLTYFQNEAQLEKSRLLSDRFSAERPKGSFSTLEIQRTEQGDSAMYLCASGPGPAGDEQYFGPGTRLTVT.

CDR3 DNA sequence: TGTGCCAGCAGCTTGGGACTAGCAGGCGCCGGGGAGCTGTTTTTT. Translating gives CASSLGLAGAGELFF. The chain employs TRBV5-4 and TRBJ2-2; 7 bases fit TRBD2. V shed 0 bases and J 6 bases; nucleotides not matched to a gene: 5. This CDR3 comprises 15 residues. Germline values: CDR1 SGHNT, CDR2 YYREEE (reference sequence).

CDR3 sequence reads: CASSVAVASGELFF. The CDR3 DNA sequence: TGTGCCAGCAGCGTCGCGGTGGCTTCCGGGGAGCTGTTTTTT. The chain employs TRBV5-4 and TRBJ2-2; D is unresolved. Germline V gene lookup returns CDR1 SGHNT and CDR2 YYREEE (reference sequence). The CDR3 sequence is 14 residues long. V gave up 4 bases and J gave up 6 bases, with 13 bases separating them.

The rearrangement links TRBV28 to TRBJ1-2, with D possibly matching TRBD1 (6 bases). V lost 5 bases, J lost 5 bases, and 15 bases lay in between. The germline V gene encodes CDR1 MDHEN and CDR2 SYDVKM. The CDR3 length is 14 residues. CDR3 sequence (DNA): TGTGCCAGCAGTCCCGGACAGAGACGGTATGGCTACACCTTC. Protein product: CASSPGQRRYGYTF.

In regard to this clone: This specimen includes other DNA sequences encoding the same CDR3. V gene TRBV27 combines with J gene TRBJ1-6, with no clear D. The CDR3 length is 12 residues. The V gene's germline CDR1 is MNHEY and CDR2 SMNVEV (reference sequence). V lost 5 bases to trimming and J lost 7 bases, with 6 bases between them. CDR3 bases: TGTGCCAGCAGTCTCCCCAATTCACCCCTCCACTTT. It translates to CASSLPNSPLHF.

Details on this clone: Other DNA variants within this sample encode the same CDR3. The V call is TRBV5-1, the J call TRBJ2-3; TRBD2 matches 7 bases. Germline V lookup: CDR1 SGHRS, CDR2 YFSETQ. The CDR3 runs to 14 residues. The trim removed 0 bases at V and 9 bases at J, leaving 7 bases unmatched. Here the CDR3 reads CASSLGGEGDTQYF. The CDR3, as DNA: TGCGCCAGCAGCTTGGGAGGGGAGGGAGACACGCAGTATTTT. The whole variable domain, filled in from reference TRBV5-1 and TRBJ2-3, reads KAGVTQTPRYLIKTRGQQVTLSCSPISGHRSVSWYQQTPGQGLQFLFEYFSETQRNKGNFPGRFSGRQFSNSRSEMNVSTLELGDSALYLCASSLGGEGDTQYFGPGTRLTVL.

For the CDR3, the DNA is TGCAGCGTATCCGGGGGGGATCAGCCCCAGCATTTT. Amino acid sequence: CSVSGGDQPQHF. The V and J genes are TRBV29-1 and TRBJ1-5, with D perhaps matching TRBD1 (5 bases). The CDR3 has 12 amino acids. V lost 6 bases and J lost 5, with 11 bases in between. Germline assignment: CDR1 SQVTM and CDR2 ANQGSEA.

This clone was detected only a few times. This chain connects TRBV7-8 to TRBJ2-7; TRBD2 might be the D (5 bases). Germline V gives CDR1 SGHVS, CDR2 FQNEAQ. This CDR3 is 13 amino acids long. V was pared by 5 bases and J by 1 base, with 9 bases between. DNA of the CDR3: TGTGCCAGCAGCCTGGCGGGTTCCTACGAGCAGTACTTC. Its translation is CASSLAGSYEQYF.

The rearrangement uses TRBV27 and TRBJ1-6; D uncertain. The germline gives CDR1 MNHEY, CDR2 SMNVEV (reference sequence). There are 12 residues in the CDR3. The germline V and J ends were trimmed by 5 bases and 15 bases, with 14 bases remaining between them. In DNA, the CDR3 is TGTGCCAGCAGTACCCCAAACGGGGTCCTCCACTTT. This sequence encodes CASSTPNGVLHF.

The rearrangement joins TRBV6-6 to TRBJ2-3; 12 bases match TRBD2. The ends lost 7 bases at V and 4 bases at J; junction bases unmatched: 9. This CDR3 is 16 amino acids long. The V gene's germline CDR1 is MNHNY and CDR2 SVGAGI (reference sequence). The CDR3 is CASTLTSGSWADTQYF. The CDR3 bases are TGTGCCAGCACCCTGACTAGCGGGAGTTGGGCAGATACGCAGTATTTT.

The rearrangement uses TRBV7-9 and TRBJ2-3, with 9 bases fitting TRBD2. Germline V gene data show CDR1 as SEHNR and CDR2 as FQNEAQ (reference sequence). J was trimmed by 2 bases and V by 5 bases; bases with no gene match: 14. This CDR3 is built from 18 residues. The CDR3 protein is CASSNPQTSGSTTDTQYF. The CDR3 DNA sequence: TGTGCCAGCAGCAACCCACAGACTAGCGGAAGTACCACAGATACGCAGTATTTT.

The CDR3 nucleotides are TGTGCCACCAAGGCTAGCGGGAGATATGAGCAGTTCTTC. This codes for CATKASGRYEQFF. The rearrangement joins TRBV15 to TRBJ2-1; 10 positions match TRBD2. CDR1 is LNHNV and CDR2 is YYDKDF in the germline V gene (reference sequence). The CDR3 is made up of 13 amino acids. With V trimmed by 7 bases and J by 8 bases, 5 bases remained unmatched. Drawing the rest from reference TRBV15 and TRBJ2-1, the complete variable domain is DAMVIQNPRYQVTQFGKPVTLSCSQTLNHNVMYWYQQKSSQAPKLLFHYYDKDFNNEADTPDNFQSRRPNTSFCFLDIRSPGLGDTAMYLCATKASGRYEQFFGPGTRLTVL.

V is TRBV5-1 and J is TRBJ2-1; maybe TRBD2 (5 bases). Per the germline V gene, CDR1 is SGHRS and CDR2 is YFSETQ. With 0 bases removed from V and 3 bases from J, the gap between germline ends came to 10 bases. The CDR3 runs to 15 residues. The DNA of the CDR3 is TGCGCCAGCAGCTTGGCCGGGGATTTCTACAATGAGCAGTTCTTC. Amino acids: CASSLAGDFYNEQFF.

CDR3 in amino acids: CASSPLGLAYTNEQFF. The CDR3 nucleotides read TGTGCCAGCAGCCCCCTGGGACTTGCTTACACTAATGAGCAGTTCTTC. V gene TRBV7-8 combines with J gene TRBJ2-1; possibly TRBD2 for D (6 bases). Trimming pared 5 bases from V and 7 bases from J, leaving 21 bases between. This CDR3 comprises 16 residues. Germline V lookup: CDR1 SGHVS, CDR2 FQNEAQ.

The CDR3 nucleotides read TGTGCCAGCAGCTTCTTCGGCAGTCCCGGGTACGAGCAGTACTTC. Its translation: CASSFFGSPGYEQYF. The genes are TRBV5-6 and TRBJ2-7; D call uncertain. This CDR3 contains 15 residues. Per the germline V gene, CDR1 is SGHDT and CDR2 is YYEEEE. V shed 2 bases and J shed 4 bases, with 16 bases lying between them.